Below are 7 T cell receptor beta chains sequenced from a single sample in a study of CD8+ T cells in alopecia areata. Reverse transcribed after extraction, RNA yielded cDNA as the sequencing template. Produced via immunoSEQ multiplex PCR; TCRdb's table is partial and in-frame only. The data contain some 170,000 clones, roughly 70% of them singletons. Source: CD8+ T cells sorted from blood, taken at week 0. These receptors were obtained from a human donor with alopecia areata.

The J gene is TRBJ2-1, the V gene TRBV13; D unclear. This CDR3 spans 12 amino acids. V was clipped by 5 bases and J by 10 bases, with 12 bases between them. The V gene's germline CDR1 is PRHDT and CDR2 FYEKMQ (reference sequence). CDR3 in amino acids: CASSRPDGEQFF. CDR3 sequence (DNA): TGTGCCAGCAGCCGCCCCGACGGGGAGCAGTTCTTC.

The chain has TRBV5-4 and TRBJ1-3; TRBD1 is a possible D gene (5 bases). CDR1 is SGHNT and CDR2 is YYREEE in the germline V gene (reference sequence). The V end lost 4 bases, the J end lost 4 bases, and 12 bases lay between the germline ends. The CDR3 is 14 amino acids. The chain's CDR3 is CASSQTGDGNTIYF. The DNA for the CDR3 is TGTGCCAGCAGCCAAACAGGAGACGGAAACACCATATATTTT.

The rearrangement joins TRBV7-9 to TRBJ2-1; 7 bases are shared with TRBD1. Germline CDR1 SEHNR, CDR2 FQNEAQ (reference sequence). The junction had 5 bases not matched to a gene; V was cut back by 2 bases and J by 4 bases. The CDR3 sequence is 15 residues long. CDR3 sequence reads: CASSLNRGRYNEQFF. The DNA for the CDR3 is TGTGCCAGCAGCTTAAACAGGGGCAGATACAATGAGCAGTTCTTC.

The CDR3 DNA follows: TGTGCCAGCAGTGAATTGGGCGCCACAGATACGCAGTATTTT. Its translation is CASSELGATDTQYF. This chain uses TRBV25-1 with TRBJ2-3, with D hard to call. V was pared by 1 base and J by 2 bases, with 7 bases between. The germline V gene has CDR1 MGHDK and CDR2 SYGVNS. The CDR3 totals 14 residues.

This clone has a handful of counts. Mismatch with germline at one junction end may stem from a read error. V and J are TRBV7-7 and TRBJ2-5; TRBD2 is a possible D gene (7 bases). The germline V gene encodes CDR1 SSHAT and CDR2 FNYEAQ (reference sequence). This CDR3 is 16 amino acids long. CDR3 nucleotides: TGTGCTAGCAGCCGGGACACCCCGGGGGGCCAAGAGACCCAGTACTTC. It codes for CASSRDTPGGQETQYF.

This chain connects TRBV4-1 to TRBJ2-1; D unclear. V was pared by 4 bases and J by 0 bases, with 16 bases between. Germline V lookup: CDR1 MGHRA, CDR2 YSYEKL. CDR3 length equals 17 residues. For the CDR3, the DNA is TGCGCCAGCAGCCGTGCCCAAGGCCCCAGCTCCTACAATGAGCAGTTCTTC. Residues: CASSRAQGPSSYNEQFF.

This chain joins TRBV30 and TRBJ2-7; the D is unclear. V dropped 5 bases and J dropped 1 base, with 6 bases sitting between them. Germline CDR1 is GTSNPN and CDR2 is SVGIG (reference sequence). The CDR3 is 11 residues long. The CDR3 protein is CAWADSYEQYF. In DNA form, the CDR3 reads TGTGCCTGGGCAGATTCCTACGAGCAGTACTTC.